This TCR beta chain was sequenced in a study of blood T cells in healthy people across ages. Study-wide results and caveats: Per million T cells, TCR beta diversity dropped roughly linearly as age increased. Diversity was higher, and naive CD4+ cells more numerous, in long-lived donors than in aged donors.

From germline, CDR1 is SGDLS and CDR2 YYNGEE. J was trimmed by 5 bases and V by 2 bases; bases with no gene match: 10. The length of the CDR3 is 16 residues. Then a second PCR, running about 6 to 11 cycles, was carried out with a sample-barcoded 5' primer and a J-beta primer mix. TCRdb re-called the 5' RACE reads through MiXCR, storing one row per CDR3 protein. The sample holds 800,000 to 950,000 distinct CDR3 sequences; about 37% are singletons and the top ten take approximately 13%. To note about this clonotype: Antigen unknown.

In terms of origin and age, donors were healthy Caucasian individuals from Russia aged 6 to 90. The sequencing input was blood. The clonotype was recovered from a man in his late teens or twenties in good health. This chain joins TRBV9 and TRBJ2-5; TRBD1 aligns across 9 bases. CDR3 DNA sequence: TGTGCCAGCAGCGTTCGGACAGGGGAAGAGGGGGAGACCCAGTACTTC. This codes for CASSVRTGEEGETQYF.